What follows are 30 T cell receptor beta chains derived from one specimen sequenced in a study of blood T cell repertoires in COVID-19. Profiling relied on immunoSEQ multiplex PCR, and the TCRdb table lists in-frame clones only, not all of them. The data contain fewer than 200,000 clones, approximately 80% of them singletons. Sequences were obtained from peripheral blood. These receptors all come from an elderly woman with acute or convalescent COVID-19.

The chain combines TRBV5-4 with TRBJ1-3, with D possibly TRBD1 on 5 matching bases. The CDR3 is 17 amino acids. Germline CDR1 is SGHNT and CDR2 is YYREEE (reference sequence). The V gene lost 4 bases and the J gene lost 0 bases, with 17 bases spanning the gap. The CDR3 DNA sequence: TGTGCCAGCAGCGTCAAGCTACCAGGGCACTCTGGAAACACCATATATTTT. Its translation is CASSVKLPGHSGNTIYF.

DNA for the CDR3: TGTGCCAGCAGCGGCAAGACCGGGACAACAACTAATGAAAAACTGTTTTTT. Protein: CASSGKTGTTTNEKLFF. The rearrangement joins TRBV9 to TRBJ1-4; weak D call: TRBD1 (6 bases). Deletions cut 3 bases from V and 0 bases from J, with 15 bases between. CDR1 SGDLS and CDR2 YYNGEE come from the germline V gene. The CDR3 is 17 amino acids.

The chain uses TRBV19 and TRBJ1-1; TRBD1 is a possible D gene (5 bases). This CDR3 is 14 amino acids long. The germline CDR1 and CDR2 sequences are LNHDA and SQIVND (reference sequence). V shed 7 bases and J shed 3 bases, with 15 bases lying between them. CDR3 amino acids: CASIMGGGYTEAFF. The CDR3 DNA is TGTGCCAGTATTATGGGGGGAGGTTACACTGAAGCTTTCTTT.

The chain carries TRBV2 and TRBJ1-3; a possible D gene is TRBD1 (5 bases). V gave up 6 bases and J gave up 0 bases, with 18 bases separating them. Germline V gives CDR1 SNHLY, CDR2 FYNNEI. The CDR3 contains 17 residues. For the CDR3, the DNA is TGTGCCAGCAGGTCCTTTCGACGGGGGGTCTCTGGAAACACCATATATTTT. It specifies CASRSFRRGVSGNTIYF.

The chain couples TRBV7-6 to TRBJ1-2, with 7 nucleotides matching TRBD1. Germline V gene sequence: CDR1 SGHVS, CDR2 FNYEAQ. The CDR3 is 16 amino acids. Trimming removed 5 bases from V and 4 bases from J; junction bases left unmatched: 13. The CDR3 reads CASSPVRGLDLYGYTF. The CDR3 nucleotides are TGTGCCAGCAGCCCCGTGAGGGGGCTTGATCTCTATGGCTACACCTTC.

This chain uses TRBV18 with TRBJ2-7; 7 bases are a match to TRBD1. The CDR3 contains 15 residues. V shed 5 bases and J 4 bases; nucleotides not matched to a gene: 11. CDR1 and CDR2 from the germline V gene are KGHSH and LQKENI. CDR3 coding DNA: TGTGCCAGCTCAACCCCACCAGCCAGGGGGTACGAGCAGTACTTC. The encoded protein is CASSTPPARGYEQYF.

V gene TRBV19 combines with J gene TRBJ2-2; 10 bases line up with TRBD1. Germline lookup yields CDR1 LNHDA and CDR2 SQIVND (reference sequence). The CDR3 loop spans 16 amino acids. The trim removed 6 bases at V and 4 bases at J, leaving 8 bases unmatched. CDR3 coding DNA: TGTGCCAGTAGCCAAGGACAGGGGGGTGGCACCGGGGAGCTGTTTTTT. Its translation is CASSQGQGGGTGELFF.

The gene calls are TRBV4-1 and TRBJ1-4; 7 bases match TRBD1. Losses at the gene ends were 0 bases for V and 7 bases for J; bases not matched to a gene: 5. Germline V lookup: CDR1 MGHRA, CDR2 YSYEKL. There are 15 residues in the CDR3. CDR3 protein: CASSQDGAGGEKLFF. The CDR3 region has the DNA TGCGCCAGCAGCCAAGATGGCGCAGGGGGTGAAAAACTGTTTTTT.

This clone was seen just once. The J gene is TRBJ1-5, the V gene TRBV19; 9 bases align to TRBD1. The CDR3 has 14 residues. With V trimmed by 7 bases and J by 5 bases, 6 bases remained unmatched. Germline V CDR1 and CDR2: LNHDA, SQIVND (reference sequence). The CDR3 is CASTRDRAYQPQHF. CDR3 coding DNA: TGTGCCAGTACAAGGGACAGGGCTTATCAGCCCCAGCATTTT.

As concerns this clone: Sequence at one end of the junction differs from germline and may be a read error. This sample includes further DNA sequences coding for the same CDR3. The chain carries TRBV12-3 or TRBV12-4 and TRBJ2-1; 11 bases are shared with TRBD2. This CDR3 region has 12 residues. The DNA of the CDR3 is TGTGCCAGCAGTCTAGCGGGAGGTGAGCAGTTCTTC. It codes for CASSLAGGEQFF.

The chain links TRBV5-5 to TRBJ1-1; 9 nucleotides agree with TRBD1. V gave up 2 bases and J gave up 0 bases; unmatched junction bases: 5. Germline V gene sequence: CDR1 SGHKS, CDR2 YYEKEE (reference sequence). The CDR3 extends over 16 amino acids. This CDR3 is CASSLTGGLVNTEAFF. In DNA form, the CDR3 reads TGTGCCAGCAGCTTAACAGGGGGCCTAGTGAACACTGAAGCTTTCTTT.

This chain joins TRBV27 and TRBJ2-4, with 9 bases aligning to TRBD1. The CDR3 covers 16 residues. Germline CDR1 MNHEY, CDR2 SMNVEV (reference sequence). J was trimmed by 1 base and V by 2 bases; bases with no gene match: 3. The CDR3 DNA reads as TGTGCCAGCAGTTTAAACAGGGGGCGGGCCAAAAACATTCAGTACTTC. Encoded protein: CASSLNRGRAKNIQYF.

V is TRBV5-4 and J is TRBJ1-2, with D maybe TRBD1 (6 bases). CDR1 and CDR2 from the germline V gene are SGHNT and YYREEE (reference sequence). V lost 4 bases and J lost 4, with 17 bases in between. The CDR3 is 15 residues long. CDR3 coding DNA: TGTGCCAGCAGCCCCGCGGGGGGGGCTGGCTATGGCTACACCTTC. It codes for CASSPAGGAGYGYTF.

J is TRBJ2-2 and V is TRBV10-3; 12 bases line up with TRBD1. V lost 8 bases and J lost 7; bases outside the gene matches: 5. The CDR3 covers 14 residues. Germline V lookup: CDR1 ENHRY, CDR2 SYGVKD. The CDR3 loop reads CAIGGQGAIGELFF. In DNA, the CDR3 is TGTGCCATCGGGGGACAGGGGGCGATCGGGGAGCTGTTTTTT.

The chain employs TRBV5-4 and TRBJ1-5, with unresolved D. CDR3 length: 14 amino acids. Germline V gene sequence: CDR1 SGHNT, CDR2 YYREEE (reference sequence). Trimming left V 4 bases short and J 1 base short, with 9 bases between. The CDR3 region has the DNA TGTGCCAGCAGCCCTGACACAAGCAATCAGCCCCAGCATTTT. This codes for CASSPDTSNQPQHF.

The chain has TRBV11-3 and TRBJ2-7; TRBD2 is a possible D gene (5 bases). V was trimmed by 2 bases and J by 4 bases, leaving 6 bases between them. Germline CDR1 SGHNT, CDR2 YENEEA. The CDR3 is 12 amino acids. In DNA form, the CDR3 reads TGTGCCAGCAGCTTACGGGGTTACGAGCAGTACTTC. Amino acid sequence: CASSLRGYEQYF.

This chain joins TRBV10-3 and TRBJ1-6, with 8 bases matching TRBD1. The CDR3 has 16 residues. The germline V gene has CDR1 ENHRY and CDR2 SYGVKD. Trimming at V came to 2 bases and at J to 10 bases, leaving 10 bases not matched to a gene. The chain's CDR3 is CAISEVEQGAGSPLHF. The CDR3 nucleotides read TGTGCCATCAGTGAGGTTGAGCAGGGGGCAGGGTCACCCCTCCACTTT.

The rearrangement uses TRBV15 and TRBJ2-7; a weak D match, TRBD1 (5 bases). With 5 bases removed from V and 7 bases from J, the gap between germline ends came to 15 bases. CDR3 size: 13 residues. Germline-derived CDR1 and CDR2 are LNHNV and YYDKDF (reference sequence). CDR3 nucleotides: TGTGCCACCAGCCTTATACGAACAGGTGAGCAGTACTTC. It specifies CATSLIRTGEQYF.

This clone was seen only once. The chain employs TRBV4-3 and TRBJ1-6; tentative D call: TRBD1 (6 bases). Germline lookup yields CDR1 LGHNA and CDR2 YSLEER. V was trimmed by 2 bases and J by 13 bases, leaving 18 bases between them. CDR3 length: 15 amino acids. CDR3 DNA sequence: TGCGCCAGCAGCCAACTACAGGGCCACCTTTCTCCCCTCCACTTT. Translating it yields CASSQLQGHLSPLHF.

The J gene is TRBJ1-4, the V gene TRBV28; TRBD1 is a possible D gene (6 bases). Germline V lookup: CDR1 MDHEN, CDR2 SYDVKM. The V end lost 8 bases, the J end lost 8 bases, and 15 bases lay between the germline ends. This CDR3 region has 13 residues. The CDR3 is CASGGGGREKLFF. CDR3 coding DNA: TGTGCCAGCGGCGGGGGCGGGCGCGAAAAACTGTTTTTT.

V is TRBV5-1 and J is TRBJ2-2, with D tentatively TRBD2 (5 bases). This CDR3 is built from 15 residues. The V end lost 0 bases, the J end lost 5 bases, and 11 bases lay between the germline ends. Germline loops: CDR1 SGHRS, CDR2 YFSETQ. The CDR3 loop reads CASSLAVSGTGELFF. Written as DNA, the CDR3 is TGCGCCAGCAGCTTGGCGGTTTCGGGAACCGGGGAGCTGTTTTTT.

The chain has TRBV5-4 and TRBJ1-2; maybe TRBD1 (6 bases). Trimming stripped 7 bases from V and 6 bases from J, with 19 bases between. The CDR3 has 14 amino acids. CDR1 is SGHNT, CDR2 YYREEE, per germline (reference sequence). CDR3 in DNA: TGTGCCAGCTCGGCCCCTCAGGGGAAGCATGGCTACACCTTC. The encoded protein is CASSAPQGKHGYTF. The whole variable domain, remainder taken from reference TRBV5-4 and TRBJ1-2, is ETGVTQSPTHLIKTRGQQVTLRCSSQSGHNTVSWYQQALGQGPQFIFQYYREEENGRGNFPPRFSGLQFPNYSSELNVNALELDDSALYLCASSAPQGKHGYTFGSGTRLTVV.

J is TRBJ1-1 and V is TRBV6-4; no firm D call. V was shortened by 1 base and J by 1 base, with 4 bases between the two germline ends. There are 13 residues in the CDR3. The germline V gene encodes CDR1 MRHNA and CDR2 SNTAGT. The CDR3 sequence is CASSDLENTEAFF. The DNA of the CDR3 is TGTGCCAGCAGTGACTTAGAGAACACTGAAGCTTTCTTT.

The J gene is TRBJ1-6, the V gene TRBV2; TRBD1 aligns across 7 bases. J was trimmed by 8 bases and V by 7 bases; bases with no gene match: 8. Germline CDR1 reads SNHLY; CDR2 reads FYNNEI. The CDR3 totals 14 residues. The CDR3 bases are TGTGCCAGCACTCTGGCCGGACAGGATTCACCCCTCCACTTT. This codes for CASTLAGQDSPLHF. The full variable domain, completed using reference TRBV2 and TRBJ1-6, is EPEVTQTPSHQVTQMGQEVILRCVPISNHLYFYWYRQILGQKVEFLVSFYNNEISEKSEIFDDQFSVERPDGSNFTLKIRSTKLEDSAMYFCASTLAGQDSPLHFGNGTRLTVT.

The V and J genes are TRBV21-1 and TRBJ1-2; the table's TRBD1 call for D was not verified on the DNA. TRBV21-1 is a known pseudogene. The CDR3 extends over 17 amino acids. The CDR3 protein is CASSTWTDSFSNYGYTF. CDR3 bases: TGTGCCAGCAGCACCTGGACAGATTCGTTTTCTAACTATGGCTACACCTTC.

This chain connects TRBV5-4 to TRBJ2-5; TRBD1 matches at 9 bases. V lost 4 bases, J lost 3 bases, and 1 base stayed unmatched. The CDR3 runs 13 residues. CDR1 is SGHNT, CDR2 YYREEE, per germline (reference sequence). The CDR3 DNA reads TGTGCCAGCAGCCGGGACAGGGAAGAGACCCAGTACTTC. It specifies CASSRDREETQYF.

The V call is TRBV6-5, the J call TRBJ2-7; 7 bases are a match to TRBD1. The V segment lost 1 base and the J segment 1 base; nucleotides outside the gene matches: 4. The CDR3 has 15 residues. Germline V gene data show CDR1 as MNHEY and CDR2 as SVGAGI. CDR3 bases: TGTGCCAGCAGTTACTGGACAGGCCTTTCCTACGAGCAGTACTTC. Translation: CASSYWTGLSYEQYF.

This clone was detected only once. The J gene is TRBJ2-1, the V gene TRBV7-8; D unresolved. CDR3 length equals 17 residues. CDR1 and CDR2 (germline): SGHVS, FQNEAQ. The ends were cut back, 5 bases at V and 0 bases at J, with 17 bases in the middle. DNA for the CDR3: TGTGCCAGCAGCAAAGCCAATCACCCTAGCTCCTACAATGAGCAGTTCTTC. Translation gives CASSKANHPSSYNEQFF.

The J gene is TRBJ2-1, the V gene TRBV9; tentative D call: TRBD2 (6 bases). V was trimmed by 0 bases and J by 4 bases, leaving 14 bases between them. In germline, CDR1 is SGDLS, CDR2 YYNGEE. The CDR3 is 16 residues long. In DNA form, the CDR3 reads TGTGCCAGCAGCGTAGGGGACTCAAACTTTTACAATGAGCAGTTCTTC. Translation: CASSVGDSNFYNEQFF.

The V gene is TRBV11-2, the J gene TRBJ1-4; a weak D match, TRBD1 (6 bases). CDR1 and CDR2 from the germline V gene are SGHAT and FQNNGV. This CDR3 contains 14 residues. V was shortened by 7 bases and J by 8 bases, with 17 bases between the two germline ends. The CDR3 region has the DNA TGTGCCAGCACCCTTCCCAGTAGGGGGGAAAAACTGTTTTTT. Its protein is CASTLPSRGEKLFF.